This T cell receptor beta chain came from a study of blood T cell repertoires in COVID-19. This clone has only one observation. As processed by the authors: Amplification of reference gene primers provided the estimated nucleated cell counts. Method: immunoSEQ multiplex PCR; TCRdb's copy keeps in-frame clones and lacks some. V, J and clone size are taken as reported in that table, and D and trimming were inferred from the DNA itself. The sample contains roughly 100,000 clones, 86% of which appear only once. The clonotype was recovered from a woman of 80 years or more with acute or convalescent COVID-19. The source material was peripheral blood.

The CDR3 loop reads CASSLPPGNTEAFF. The CDR3 DNA reads as TGTGCCAGCAGCTTGCCCCCGGGTAACACTGAAGCTTTCTTT. The chain recombines TRBV7-9 with TRBJ1-1; no clear D. V was pared by 3 bases and J by 2 bases, with 10 bases between. The germline V gene has CDR1 SEHNR and CDR2 FQNEAQ (reference sequence). The CDR3 is 14 amino acids.